This passage covers 11 T cell receptor beta chains from one sample sequenced in a study of OX40 agonist ivuxolimab in advanced cancers. Repertoires were generated with immunoSEQ multiplex PCR, while TCRdb's copy carries only in-frame clones and drops some. This table holds tens of thousands of clones, roughly 80% found once. This material consisted of CD4+ or CD8+ T cells sorted from blood, taken in a trial of the OX40 agonist ivuxolimab. The receptor source for this set is an adult with an advanced solid tumor such as melanoma, head and neck, liver or kidney cancer.

The chain's CDR3 is CASKITGTYEQYF. The CDR3 DNA reads TGTGCCAGCAAAATCACAGGGACCTACGAGCAGTACTTC. The genes are TRBV28 and TRBJ2-7; D is possibly TRBD1 (6 bases). CDR1 MDHEN and CDR2 SYDVKM come from the germline V gene. The CDR3 consists of 13 residues. Trimming stripped 7 bases from V and 2 bases from J, with 12 bases between.

V is TRBV9 and J is TRBJ2-3, with 11 bases lining up with TRBD2. V lost 0 bases to trimming and J lost 5 bases; unmatched junction nucleotides: 5. This CDR3 is built from 16 residues. Looked up from germline, CDR1 is SGDLS and CDR2 is YYNGEE. The chain's CDR3 is CASSVASGGPGDTQYF. The CDR3 DNA sequence: TGTGCCAGCAGCGTAGCTAGCGGGGGGCCCGGAGATACGCAGTATTTT.

This clone has only one observation. The V gene is TRBV29-1, the J gene TRBJ1-2; 7 bases agree with TRBD1. Germline V lookup: CDR1 SQVTM, CDR2 ANQGSEA. The V segment lost 7 bases and the J segment 7 bases; nucleotides outside the gene matches: 9. This CDR3 contains 12 residues. The CDR3 reads CSAEAGGGGYTF. The CDR3 nucleotides are TGCAGCGCCGAGGCAGGGGGTGGTGGCTACACCTTC.

This chain connects TRBV9 to TRBJ2-3; weak D call: TRBD2 (5 bases). The germline CDR1 and CDR2 sequences are SGDLS and YYNGEE. This CDR3 contains 15 residues. The V and J ends lost 1 base and 3 bases respectively, with 12 bases between them. In DNA form, the CDR3 reads TGTGCCAGCAGCGTATGGTGGGAGTGGACAGATACGCAGTATTTT. It translates to CASSVWWEWTDTQYF.

DNA for the CDR3: TGTGCCAGCAGCGCGGGACAGCTCACCGGGGAGCTGTTTTTT. Translating it yields CASSAGQLTGELFF. The chain uses TRBV7-6 and TRBJ2-2, with a possible D match to TRBD1 (7 bases). CDR1 is SGHVS, CDR2 FNYEAQ, per germline. V lost 5 bases to trimming and J lost 4 bases, with 11 bases between them. The length of the CDR3 is 14 residues.

The chain is built from TRBV27 and TRBJ2-1; D might be TRBD2 (5 bases). The ends were cut back, 2 bases at V and 0 bases at J, with 8 bases in the middle. The germline gives CDR1 MNHEY, CDR2 SMNVEV (reference sequence). The CDR3 runs to 15 residues. The CDR3, as DNA: TGTGCCAGCAGTTTAGCGGGTGCCTCCTACAATGAGCAGTTCTTC. Translation: CASSLAGASYNEQFF.

V and J are TRBV27 and TRBJ1-4, with 9 bases aligning to TRBD1. The CDR3 is made up of 16 amino acids. V trimming: 0 bases; J trimming: 13 bases; junction bases outside the gene matches: 12. CDR1 is MNHEY, CDR2 SMNVEV, per germline (reference sequence). The CDR3 nucleotides read TGTGCCAGCAGTTTATCGGGGACAGGGTTCCTGTGGCGACTGTTTTTT. It encodes CASSLSGTGFLWRLFF.

The rearrangement joins TRBV14 to TRBJ2-7, with D maybe TRBD1 (6 bases). CDR1 is SGHDN, CDR2 FVKESK, per germline. This CDR3 spans 15 amino acids. V shed 4 bases and J shed 2 bases, with 15 bases lying between them. The CDR3 sequence: CASSRYRVSPYEQYF. CDR3 sequence (DNA): TGTGCCAGCAGCCGATACAGGGTCAGTCCCTACGAGCAGTACTTC.

The chain has TRBV14 and TRBJ1-1, with D unresolved. The CDR3 consists of 15 residues. Trimming stripped 3 bases from V and 3 bases from J, with 14 bases between. CDR1 and CDR2 (germline): SGHDN, FVKESK. The CDR3 nucleotides read TGTGCCAGCAGCCACATCAAAGTACAGCACACTGAAGCTTTCTTT. The encoded protein is CASSHIKVQHTEAFF. Drawing the rest from reference TRBV14 and TRBJ1-1, the complete variable domain is EAGVTQFPSHSVIEKGQTVTLRCDPISGHDNLYWYRRVMGKEIKFLLHFVKESKQDESGMPNNRFLAERTGGTYSTLKVQPAELEDSGVYFCASSHIKVQHTEAFFGQGTRLTVV.

This clone was counted a single time. The rearrangement uses TRBV7-8 and TRBJ1-1; D is undetermined. The CDR3 covers 14 residues. The germline V gene has CDR1 SGHVS and CDR2 FQNEAQ. V lost 2 bases and J 6 bases, leaving 13 bases between the germline ends. The CDR3 DNA sequence: TGTGCCAGCAGCTTACCCGAAGGTCAGTCTGAAGCTTTCTTT. This encodes CASSLPEGQSEAFF.

The rearrangement joins TRBV27 to TRBJ1-4; 9 nucleotides align to TRBD1. J was trimmed by 8 bases and V by 5 bases; bases with no gene match: 6. Germline CDR1 and CDR2: MNHEY and SMNVEV (reference sequence). CDR3 length: 14 amino acids. The CDR3 protein is CASSPGQGNEKLFF. The CDR3 DNA follows: TGTGCCAGCAGTCCGGGACAGGGTAACGAAAAACTGTTTTTT. Filled out from reference TRBV27 and TRBJ1-4, the complete variable domain reads EAQVTQNPRYLITVTGKKLTVTCSQNMNHEYMSWYRQDPGLGLRQIYYSMNVEVTDKGDVPEGYKVSRKEKRNFPLILESPSPNQTSLYFCASSPGQGNEKLFFGSGTQLSVL.